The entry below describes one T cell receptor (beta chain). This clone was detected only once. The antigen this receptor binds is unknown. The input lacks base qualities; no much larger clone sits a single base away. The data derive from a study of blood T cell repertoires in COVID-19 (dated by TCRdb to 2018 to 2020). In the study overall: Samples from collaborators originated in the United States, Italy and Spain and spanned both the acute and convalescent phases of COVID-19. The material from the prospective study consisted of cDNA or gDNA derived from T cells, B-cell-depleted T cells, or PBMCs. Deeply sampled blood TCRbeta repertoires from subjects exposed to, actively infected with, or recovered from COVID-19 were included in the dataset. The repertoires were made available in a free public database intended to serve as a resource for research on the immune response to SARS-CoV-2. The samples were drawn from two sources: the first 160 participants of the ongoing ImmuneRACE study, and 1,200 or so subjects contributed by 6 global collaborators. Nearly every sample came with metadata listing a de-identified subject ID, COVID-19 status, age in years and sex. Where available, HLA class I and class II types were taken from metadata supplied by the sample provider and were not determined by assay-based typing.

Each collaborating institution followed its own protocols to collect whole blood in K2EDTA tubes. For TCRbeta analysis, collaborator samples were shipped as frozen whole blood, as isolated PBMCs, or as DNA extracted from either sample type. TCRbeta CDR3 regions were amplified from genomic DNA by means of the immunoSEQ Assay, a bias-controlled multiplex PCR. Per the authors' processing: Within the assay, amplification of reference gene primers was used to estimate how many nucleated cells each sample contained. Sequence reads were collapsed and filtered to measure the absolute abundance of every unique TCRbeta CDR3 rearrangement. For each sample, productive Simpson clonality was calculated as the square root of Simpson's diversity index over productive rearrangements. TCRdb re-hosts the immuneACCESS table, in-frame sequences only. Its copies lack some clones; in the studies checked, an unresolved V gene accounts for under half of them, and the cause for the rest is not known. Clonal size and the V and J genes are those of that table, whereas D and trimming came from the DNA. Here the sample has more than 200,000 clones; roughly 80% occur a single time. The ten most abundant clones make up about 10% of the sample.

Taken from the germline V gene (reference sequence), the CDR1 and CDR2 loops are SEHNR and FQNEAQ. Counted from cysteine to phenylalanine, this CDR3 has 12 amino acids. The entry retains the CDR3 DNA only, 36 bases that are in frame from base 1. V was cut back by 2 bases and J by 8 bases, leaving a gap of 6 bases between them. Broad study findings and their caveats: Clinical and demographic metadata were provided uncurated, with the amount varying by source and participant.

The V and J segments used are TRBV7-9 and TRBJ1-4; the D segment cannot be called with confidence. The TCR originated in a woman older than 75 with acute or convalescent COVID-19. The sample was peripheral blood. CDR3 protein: CASSLFGEKLFF. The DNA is TGTGCCAGCAGCTTATTCGGGGAAAAACTGTTTTTT.